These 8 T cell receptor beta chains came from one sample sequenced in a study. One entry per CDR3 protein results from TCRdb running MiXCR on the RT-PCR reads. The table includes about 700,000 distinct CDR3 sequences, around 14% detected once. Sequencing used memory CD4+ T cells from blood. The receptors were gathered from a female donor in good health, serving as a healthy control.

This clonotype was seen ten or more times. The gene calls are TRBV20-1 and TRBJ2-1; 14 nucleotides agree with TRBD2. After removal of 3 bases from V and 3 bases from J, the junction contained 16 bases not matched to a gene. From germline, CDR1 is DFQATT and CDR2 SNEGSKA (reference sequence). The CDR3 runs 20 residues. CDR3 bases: TGCAGTGCTAGGGGGGCTCCCGGGACTAGCGGGAGTCGGGGCTACAATGAGCAGTTCTTC. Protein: CSARGAPGTSGSRGYNEQFF.

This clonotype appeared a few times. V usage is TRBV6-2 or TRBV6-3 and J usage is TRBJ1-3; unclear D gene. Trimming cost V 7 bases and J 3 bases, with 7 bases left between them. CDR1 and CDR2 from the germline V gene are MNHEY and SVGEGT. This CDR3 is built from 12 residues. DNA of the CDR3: TGTGCCAGCACCACTCATGGAAACACCATATATTTT. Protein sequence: CASTTHGNTIYF.

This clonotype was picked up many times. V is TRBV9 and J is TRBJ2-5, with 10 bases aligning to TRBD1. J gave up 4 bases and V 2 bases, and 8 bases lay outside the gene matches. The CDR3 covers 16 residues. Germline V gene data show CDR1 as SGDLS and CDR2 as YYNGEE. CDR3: CASSVRQGAGGETQYF. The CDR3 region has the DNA TGTGCCAGCAGCGTTAGACAGGGGGCAGGCGGAGAGACCCAGTACTTC. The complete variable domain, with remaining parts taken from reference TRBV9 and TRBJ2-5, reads DSGVTQTPKHLITATGQRVTLRCSPRSGDLSVYWYQQSLDQGLQFLIQYYNGEERAKGNILERFSAQQFPDLHSELNLSSLELGDSALYFCASSVRQGAGGETQYFGPGTRLLVL.

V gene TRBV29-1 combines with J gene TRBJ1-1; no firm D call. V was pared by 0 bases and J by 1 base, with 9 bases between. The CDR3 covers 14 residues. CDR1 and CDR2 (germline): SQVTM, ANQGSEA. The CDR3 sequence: CSVEDRGQNTEAFF. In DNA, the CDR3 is TGCAGCGTTGAAGATCGAGGGCAGAACACTGAAGCTTTCTTT. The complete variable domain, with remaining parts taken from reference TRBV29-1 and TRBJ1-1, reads SAVISQKPSRDICQRGTSLTIQCQVDSQVTMMFWYRQQPGQSLTLIATANQGSEATYESGFVIDKFPISRPNLTFSTLTVSNMSPEDSSIYLCSVEDRGQNTEAFFGQGTRLTVV.

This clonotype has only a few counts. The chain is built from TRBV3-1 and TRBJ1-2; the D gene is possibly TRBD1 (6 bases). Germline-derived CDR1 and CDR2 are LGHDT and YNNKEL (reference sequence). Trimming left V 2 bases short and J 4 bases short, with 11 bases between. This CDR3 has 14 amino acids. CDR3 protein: CASSQTGSSYGYTF. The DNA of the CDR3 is TGTGCCAGCAGCCAAACAGGGTCCAGCTATGGCTACACCTTC.

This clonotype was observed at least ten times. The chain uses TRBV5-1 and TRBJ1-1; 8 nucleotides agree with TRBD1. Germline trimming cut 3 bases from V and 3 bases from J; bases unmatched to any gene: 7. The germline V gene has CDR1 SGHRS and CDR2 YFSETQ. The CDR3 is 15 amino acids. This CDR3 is CASSSRGQGDTEAFF. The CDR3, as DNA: TGCGCCAGCAGCTCTAGAGGACAGGGCGACACTGAAGCTTTCTTT. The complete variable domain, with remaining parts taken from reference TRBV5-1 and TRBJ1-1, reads KAGVTQTPRYLIKTRGQQVTLSCSPISGHRSVSWYQQTPGQGLQFLFEYFSETQRNKGNFPGRFSGRQFSNSRSEMNVSTLELGDSALYLCASSSRGQGDTEAFFGQGTRLTVV.

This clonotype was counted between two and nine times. CDR3 loop: CASSFGGTSSYEQYF. The CDR3 region has the DNA TGCGCCAGCAGCTTTGGCGGGACGAGCTCCTACGAGCAGTACTTC. V is TRBV5-1 and J is TRBJ2-7; maybe TRBD2 (6 bases). The V gene's germline CDR1 is SGHRS and CDR2 YFSETQ. With 2 bases removed from V and 0 bases from J, the gap between germline ends came to 12 bases. There are 15 residues in the CDR3.

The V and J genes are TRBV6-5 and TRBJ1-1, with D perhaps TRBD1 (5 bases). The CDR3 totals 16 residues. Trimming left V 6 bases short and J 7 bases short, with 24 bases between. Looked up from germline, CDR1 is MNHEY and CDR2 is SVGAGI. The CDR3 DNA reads TGTGCCAGCAGGAAAAGATCCGGGACGGTGAACGGTGAAGCTTTCTTT. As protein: CASRKRSGTVNGEAFF.